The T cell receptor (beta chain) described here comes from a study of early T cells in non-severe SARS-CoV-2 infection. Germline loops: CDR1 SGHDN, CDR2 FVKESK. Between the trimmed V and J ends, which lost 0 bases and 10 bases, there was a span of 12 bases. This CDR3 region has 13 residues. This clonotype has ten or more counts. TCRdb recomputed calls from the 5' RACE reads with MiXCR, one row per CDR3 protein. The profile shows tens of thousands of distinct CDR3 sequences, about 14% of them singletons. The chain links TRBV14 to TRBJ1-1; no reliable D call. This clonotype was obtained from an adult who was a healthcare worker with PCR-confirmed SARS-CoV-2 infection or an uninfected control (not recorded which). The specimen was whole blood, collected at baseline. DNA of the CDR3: TGTGCCAGCAGCCAAGATCATGGAATACGAGCTTTCTTT. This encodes CASSQDHGIRAFF.